This is a list of T cell receptor beta chains from one sample in a study of blood T cells in healthy people across ages. Via MiXCR, TCRdb re-called the 5' RACE reads, giving one row per CDR3 protein. The sample holds 1.4 million to 1.5 million distinct CDR3 sequences, roughly 40% seen once. Material: blood. Every receptor here comes from a woman aged 18-35 years in good health. Both conserved end residues are part of each CDR3. Each record gives: clone size, V gene, D gene, J gene, CDR3 protein, CDR3 DNA. A D gene is named only where the DNA matches it firmly. Not every row has a clone size; where given, it reads once, few, many or a size class.

-,TRBV15,-,TRBJ2-7,CATSSRGGTTLSYEQYF,TGTGCCACCAGCTCGAGGGGGGGGACAACCCTCTCCTACGAGCAGTACTTC
-,TRBV6-4,-,TRBJ1-1,CASSDSRASGHNTEAFF,TGTGCCAGCAGTGACTCGAGAGCAAGCGGGCACAACACTGAAGCTTTCTTT
few,TRBV12-3/TRBV12-4,-,TRBJ2-3,CASSLGEYADTQYF,TGTGCCAGCAGTTTAGGGGAATATGCAGATACGCAGTATTTT
once,TRBV28,-,TRBJ2-5,CASHRTQYF,TGTGCCAGTCACCGGACCCAGTACTTC
-,TRBV20-1,TRBD2,TRBJ2-5,CSALIAGGGETQYF,TGCAGTGCTCTTATAGCGGGAGGAGGGGAGACCCAGTACTTC
-,TRBV30,-,TRBJ2-1,CAWRGQSRQFF,TGTGCCTGGAGGGGCCAATCACGGCAGTTCTTC
few,TRBV4-1,TRBD2,TRBJ2-1,CASSQTFSGGPRDEQFF,TGCGCCAGCAGCCAAACCTTTAGCGGGGGGCCAAGGGATGAGCAGTTCTTC
few,TRBV6-4,TRBD2,TRBJ2-1,CASSVSGKGNEQFF,TGTGCCAGCAGTGTCAGCGGGAAGGGCAATGAGCAGTTCTTC
many,TRBV29-1,-,TRBJ2-1,CSAPVGDREQFF,TGCAGCGCCCCCGTCGGGGATCGTGAGCAGTTCTTC
many,TRBV5-1,TRBD2,TRBJ2-2,CASSLAGSNTGELFF,TGTGCCAGCAGTTTAGCGGGGAGTAACACCGGGGAGCTGTTTTTT
few,TRBV6-1,TRBD1,TRBJ2-7,CASSATGNSYEQYF,TGTGCCAGCAGCGCGACAGGGAACTCCTACGAGCAGTACTTC
-,TRBV27,-,TRBJ2-3,CASSFRQGHDTQYF,TGTGCCAGCAGTTTCAGGCAGGGCCACGATACGCAGTATTTT
many,TRBV27,-,TRBJ1-5,CASSQDGPNQPQHF,TGTGCCAGCAGTCAGGACGGACCTAATCAGCCCCAGCATTTT
few,TRBV6-9,TRBD2,TRBJ2-1,CASSYTGGSENEQFF,TGTGCCAGCAGTTATACGGGAGGGTCGGAGAATGAGCAGTTCTTC
-,TRBV20-1,-,TRBJ1-2,CGYKNGRSIVGYTF,TGCGGATACAAAAATGGACGTTCTATTGTGGGCTACACCTTC
-,TRBV11-2,-,TRBJ1-1,CASSRGGLNTEAFF,TGTGCCAGCAGCCGGGGGGGCCTGAACACTGAAGCTTTCTTT
-,TRBV6-5,-,TRBJ1-2,CASSLYRGEGYTF,TGTGCCAGCAGTTTATACCGGGGGGAGGGCTACACCTTC
-,TRBV29-1,-,TRBJ2-7,CSVEGNEQYF,TGCAGCGTTGAGGGGAATGAGCAGTACTTC
few,TRBV24-1,TRBD2,TRBJ2-3,CATSDRTSGDTQYF,TGTGCCACCAGTGACCGGACTAGCGGGGATACGCAGTATTTT
-,TRBV5-6,-,TRBJ1-1,CASSYGMERNTEAFF,TGTGCCAGCAGCTACGGAATGGAGAGGAACACTGAAGCTTTCTTT
-,TRBV20-1,-,TRBJ2-3,CSAILGTPSTDTQYF,TGCAGTGCTATACTAGGCACCCCTTCCACAGATACGCAGTATTTT
-,TRBV10-3,TRBD2,TRBJ2-3,CAIGTAGVERAQYF,TGTGCCATCGGCACAGCGGGAGTCGAGAGGGCGCAGTATTTT
-,TRBV27,-,TRBJ2-7,CVSPVRAVLDNEQYF,TGTGTCAGCCCCGTAAGGGCAGTCCTTGACAACGAGCAGTACTTC
few,TRBV11-2,-,TRBJ1-1,CASSPGTYAEAFF,TGTGCCAGCAGCCCAGGGACGTACGCTGAAGCTTTCTTT
-,TRBV11-1,TRBD2,TRBJ2-7,CASRSRVAGPRPTYEQYF,TGTGCCAGCAGAAGTCGGGTAGCGGGGCCCCGTCCGACCTACGAGCAGTACTTC
-,TRBV5-1,-,TRBJ2-5,CASGSEMETQYF,TGCGCCAGCGGTAGCGAGATGGAGACCCAGTACTTC
few,TRBV14,-,TRBJ2-1,CASSQDLAPSSYNEQFF,TGTGCCAGCAGCCAAGATCTAGCCCCAAGCTCCTACAATGAGCAGTTCTTC
-,TRBV7-8,TRBD2,TRBJ2-5,CASSLGGGIPETQYF,TGTGCCAGCAGCTTAGGCGGGGGGATCCCAGAGACCCAGTACTTC
few,TRBV7-8,-,TRBJ2-7,CASSSRVLGNYEQYF,TGTGCCAGCAGCAGCAGGGTTCTAGGAAACTACGAGCAGTACTTC
-,TRBV5-1,TRBD2,TRBJ2-2,CASSLAALAGRSNTGELFF,TGCGCCAGCAGCTTGGCCGCACTAGCGGGGCGATCGAACACCGGGGAGCTGTTTTTT
few,TRBV7-9,-,TRBJ2-7,CASSPRTPGTYSSYEQYF,TGTGCCAGCAGCCCGCGCACCCCCGGGACTTATAGCTCCTACGAGCAGTACTTC
few,TRBV7-2,-,TRBJ1-2,CASSPSNINYGYTF,TGTGCCAGCAGCCCATCTAACATCAACTATGGCTACACCTTC
many,TRBV20-1,-,TRBJ2-1,CSARQGGNEQFF,TGCAGCGCACGACAGGGAGGCAATGAGCAGTTCTTC
-,TRBV12-3/TRBV12-4,TRBD2,TRBJ2-1,CASSPEGRAYNEQFF,TGTGCCAGCAGCCCCGAGGGGAGGGCCTATAATGAGCAGTTCTTC
-,TRBV6-1,-,TRBJ2-7,CASSEAVGAWGEQYF,TGTGCCAGCAGTGAAGCCGTGGGGGCGTGGGGCGAGCAGTACTTC